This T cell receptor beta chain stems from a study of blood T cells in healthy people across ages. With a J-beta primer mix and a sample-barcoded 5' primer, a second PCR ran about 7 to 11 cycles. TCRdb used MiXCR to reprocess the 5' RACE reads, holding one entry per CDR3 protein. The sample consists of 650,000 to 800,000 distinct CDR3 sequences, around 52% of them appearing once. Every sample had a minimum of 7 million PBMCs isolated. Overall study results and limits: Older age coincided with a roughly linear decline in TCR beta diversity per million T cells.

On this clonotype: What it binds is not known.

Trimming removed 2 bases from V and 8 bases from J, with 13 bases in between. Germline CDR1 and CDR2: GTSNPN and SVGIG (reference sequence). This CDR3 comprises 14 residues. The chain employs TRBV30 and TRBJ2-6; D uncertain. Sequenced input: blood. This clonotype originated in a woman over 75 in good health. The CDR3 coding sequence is TGTGCCTGGAGTTCACCGGAGTACTCCAACGTCCTGACTTTC. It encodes CAWSSPEYSNVLTF.